A single sample is the source of the 8 T cell receptor beta chains below, sequenced in a study of blood T cell repertoires in COVID-19 (dated by TCRdb to 2018 to 2020). Library method: the immunoSEQ multiplex PCR assay. What TCRdb holds here is the immuneACCESS table cut down to in-frame rearrangements. Part of the clones is not present; checked against another copy, under half of the missing clones reflect an unresolved V gene, and the others are unexplained. Across this sample there are about 240,000 clones, with roughly four fifths seen only once. The ten top clones hold about 4.8% of the sample. The sequenced material came from peripheral blood. The receptors originated from a woman aged 70-85 years with acute or convalescent COVID-19.

The genes are TRBV18 and TRBJ2-5, with D hard to call. V gave up 1 base and J gave up 4 bases, with 16 bases separating them. The CDR3 spans 16 residues. The V gene's germline CDR1 is KGHSH and CDR2 LQKENI. CDR3 sequence: CASSPQEGVMGETQYF. CDR3 bases: TGTGCCAGCTCACCACAGGAAGGAGTAATGGGAGAGACCCAGTACTTC.

The V gene is TRBV2, the J gene TRBJ2-2; 12 nucleotides match TRBD1. Germline V gene data show CDR1 as SNHLY and CDR2 as FYNNEI. The V gene end was trimmed by 8 bases and the J gene end by 7 bases; junction bases not matched to a gene: 11. The CDR3 length is 16 residues. This CDR3 reads CASATGTGGAGGELFF. In DNA, the CDR3 is TGTGCCAGCGCCACGGGGACAGGGGGCGCGGGCGGGGAGCTGTTTTTT. Complete variable domain (other parts from reference TRBV2 and TRBJ2-2): EPEVTQTPSHQVTQMGQEVILRCVPISNHLYFYWYRQILGQKVEFLVSFYNNEISEKSEIFDDQFSVERPDGSNFTLKIRSTKLEDSAMYFCASATGTGGAGGELFFGEGSRLTVL.

The chain employs TRBV6-5 and TRBJ2-7; D is uncertain. The length of the CDR3 is 12 residues. CDR1 MNHEY and CDR2 SVGAGI come from the germline V gene. V lost 6 bases and J lost 0, with 6 bases in between. In DNA, the CDR3 is TGTGCCAGCAGCAAGAGCTCCTACGAGCAGTACTTC. This gives the protein CASSKSSYEQYF.

The chain has TRBV6-5 and TRBJ1-4, with 7 bases matching TRBD1. V lost 8 bases, J lost 8 bases, and 8 bases stayed unmatched. The CDR3 extends over 13 amino acids. From germline, CDR1 is MNHEY and CDR2 SVGAGI. CDR3 coding DNA: TGTGCCAGCCACCGACAGGGATTCGAAAAACTGTTTTTT. This codes for CASHRQGFEKLFF.

V is TRBV21-1 and J is TRBJ1-5; no check of the table's D call, TRBD1, against the DNA was made. TRBV21-1 constitutes a pseudogene. The CDR3 totals 15 residues. CDR3 loop: CASSKGDRANQPQHF. In DNA, the CDR3 is TGTGCCAGCAGCAAAGGGGACAGGGCAAATCAGCCCCAGCATTTT.

The chain combines TRBV3-1 (or the pseudogene TRBV3-2) with TRBJ1-5; D unclear. Per germline, CDR1 LGHDT and CDR2 YNNKEL (reference sequence). The CDR3 consists of 15 residues. Trimming left V 0 bases short and J 0 bases short, with 6 bases between. CDR3 nucleotide sequence: TGTGCCAGCAGCCAAGACGGAGATAGCAATCAGCCCCAGCATTTT. Translated: CASSQDGDSNQPQHF.

The chain joins TRBV30 to TRBJ1-6; 7 nucleotides agree with TRBD1. This CDR3 has 14 amino acids. V dropped 3 bases and J dropped 6; count of bases not matched to a gene: 5. The germline V gene encodes CDR1 GTSNPN and CDR2 SVGIG (reference sequence). DNA for the CDR3: TGTGCCTGGAGGACCGGGACAGTTAATTCACCCCTCCACTTT. Translation gives CAWRTGTVNSPLHF.

This clone occurred a few times. This rearrangement joins TRBV12-3 or TRBV12-4 to TRBJ1-2; 7 positions match TRBD1. J gave up 7 bases and V 6 bases, and 8 bases lay outside the gene matches. This CDR3 contains 13 residues. The CDR3 reads CASRPGQLGGYTF. CDR3 in DNA: TGTGCCAGCAGACCGGGACAGTTGGGTGGCTACACCTTC.